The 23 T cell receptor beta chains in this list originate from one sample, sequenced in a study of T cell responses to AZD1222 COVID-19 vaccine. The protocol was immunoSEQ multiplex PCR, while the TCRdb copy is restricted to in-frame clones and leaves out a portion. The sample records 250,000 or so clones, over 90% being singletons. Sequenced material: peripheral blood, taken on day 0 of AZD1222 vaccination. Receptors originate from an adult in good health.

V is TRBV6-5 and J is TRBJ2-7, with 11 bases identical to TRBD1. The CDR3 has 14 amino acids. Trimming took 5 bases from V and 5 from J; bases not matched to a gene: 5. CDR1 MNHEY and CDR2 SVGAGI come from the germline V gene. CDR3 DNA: TGTGCCAGCAGTCCCGGGACAGGGGGTAACGAGCAGTACTTC. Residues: CASSPGTGGNEQYF.

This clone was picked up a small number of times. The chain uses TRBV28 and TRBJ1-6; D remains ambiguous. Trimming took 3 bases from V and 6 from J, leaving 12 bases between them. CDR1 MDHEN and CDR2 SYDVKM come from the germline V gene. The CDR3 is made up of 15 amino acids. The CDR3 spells CASSFEVRANSPLHF. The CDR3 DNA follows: TGTGCCAGCAGTTTTGAGGTCCGGGCTAATTCACCCCTCCACTTT.

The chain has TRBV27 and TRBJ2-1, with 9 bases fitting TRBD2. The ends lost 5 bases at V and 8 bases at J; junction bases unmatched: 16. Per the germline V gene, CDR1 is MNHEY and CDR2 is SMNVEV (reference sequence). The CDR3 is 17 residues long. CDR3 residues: CASSLYPKREAVDEQFF. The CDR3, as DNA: TGTGCCAGCAGTCTCTACCCTAAGCGGGAGGCTGTGGATGAGCAGTTCTTC.

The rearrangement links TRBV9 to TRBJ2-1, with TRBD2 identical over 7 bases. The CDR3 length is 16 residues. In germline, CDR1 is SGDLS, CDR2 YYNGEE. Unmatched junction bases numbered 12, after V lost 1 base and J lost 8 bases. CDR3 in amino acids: CASSVSLGGSYDEQFF. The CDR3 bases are TGTGCCAGCAGCGTAAGTTTGGGGGGGAGTTACGATGAGCAGTTCTTC. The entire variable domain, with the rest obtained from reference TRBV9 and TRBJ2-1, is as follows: DSGVTQTPKHLITATGQRVTLRCSPRSGDLSVYWYQQSLDQGLQFLIQYYNGEERAKGNILERFSAQQFPDLHSELNLSSLELGDSALYFCASSVSLGGSYDEQFFGPGTRLTVL.

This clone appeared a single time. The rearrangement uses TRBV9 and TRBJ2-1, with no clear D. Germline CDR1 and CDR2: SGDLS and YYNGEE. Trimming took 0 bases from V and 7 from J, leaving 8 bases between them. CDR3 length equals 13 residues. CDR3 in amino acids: CASSVETYNEQFF. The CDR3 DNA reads TGTGCCAGCAGCGTAGAGACTTATAATGAGCAGTTCTTC.

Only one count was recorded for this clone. CDR3 bases: TGTGCCACCAGTACAGGGGGCCTGAACTATGGCTACACCTTC. Protein product: CATSTGGLNYGYTF. The rearrangement joins TRBV15 to TRBJ1-2; TRBD1 matches at 9 bases. The CDR3 covers 14 residues. The trim removed 6 bases at V and 2 bases at J, leaving 4 bases unmatched. Looked up from germline, CDR1 is LNHNV and CDR2 is YYDKDF (reference sequence).

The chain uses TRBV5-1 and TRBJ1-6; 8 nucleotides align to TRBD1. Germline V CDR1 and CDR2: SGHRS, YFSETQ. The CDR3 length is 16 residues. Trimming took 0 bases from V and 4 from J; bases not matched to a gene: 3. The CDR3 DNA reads TGCGCCAGCAGCTTGGGCGACAGGGGTTATAATTCACCCCTCCACTTT. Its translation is CASSLGDRGYNSPLHF.

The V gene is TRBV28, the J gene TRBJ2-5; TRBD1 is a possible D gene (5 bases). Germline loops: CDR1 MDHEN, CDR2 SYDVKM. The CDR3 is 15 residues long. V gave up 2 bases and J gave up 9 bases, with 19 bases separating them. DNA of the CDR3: TGTGCCAGCAGTTTAGGATCTGGGGCGGTTCGAGCCCAGTACTTC. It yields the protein CASSLGSGAVRAQYF.

The CDR3: CASSLDWNEQFF. The CDR3 coding sequence is TGTGCCAGCAGTTTAGACTGGAATGAGCAGTTCTTC. The chain recombines TRBV28 with TRBJ2-1; D unclear. This CDR3 is built from 12 residues. Trimming cost V 2 bases and J 7 bases, with 6 bases left between them. Germline values: CDR1 MDHEN, CDR2 SYDVKM.

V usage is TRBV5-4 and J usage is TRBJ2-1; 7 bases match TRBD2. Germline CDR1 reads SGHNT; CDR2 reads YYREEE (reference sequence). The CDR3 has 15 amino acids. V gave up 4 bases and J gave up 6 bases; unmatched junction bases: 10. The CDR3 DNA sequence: TGTGCCAGCAGCCGGGCGGGGGAGTTGGGCAATGAGCAGTTCTTC. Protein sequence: CASSRAGELGNEQFF.

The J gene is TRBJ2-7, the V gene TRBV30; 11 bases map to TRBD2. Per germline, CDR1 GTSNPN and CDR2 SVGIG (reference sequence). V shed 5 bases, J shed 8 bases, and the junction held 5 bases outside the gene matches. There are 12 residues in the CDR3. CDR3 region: CAWDTSGSQQYF. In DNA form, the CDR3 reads TGTGCCTGGGATACTAGCGGGAGCCAGCAGTACTTC.

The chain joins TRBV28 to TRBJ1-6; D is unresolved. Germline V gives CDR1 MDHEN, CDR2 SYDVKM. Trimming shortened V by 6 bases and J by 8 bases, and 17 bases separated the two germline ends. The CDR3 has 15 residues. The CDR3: CASRDRSGYYSPLHF. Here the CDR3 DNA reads TGTGCCAGCAGGGACCGGAGTGGTTATTATTCACCCCTCCACTTT.

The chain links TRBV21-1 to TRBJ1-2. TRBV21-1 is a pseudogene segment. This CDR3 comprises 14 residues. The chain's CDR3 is CAGLPRQRSNGYTF. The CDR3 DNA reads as TGTGCCGGCCTACCTCGACAAAGGAGTAATGGCTACACCTTC.

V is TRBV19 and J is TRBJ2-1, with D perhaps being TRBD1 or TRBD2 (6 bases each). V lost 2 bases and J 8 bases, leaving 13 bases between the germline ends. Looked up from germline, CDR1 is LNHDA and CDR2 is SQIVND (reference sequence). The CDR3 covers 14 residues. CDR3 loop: CASSIQGRSDEQFF. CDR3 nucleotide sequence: TGTGCCAGTAGTATACAGGGGAGGAGCGATGAGCAGTTCTTC.

CDR3 in amino acids: CSVGDRTGRNTEAFF. The DNA of the CDR3 is TGCAGCGTCGGGGACAGGACAGGGCGGAACACTGAAGCTTTCTTT. This chain uses TRBV29-1 with TRBJ1-1, with 8 positions matching TRBD1. Germline CDR1 reads SQVTM; CDR2 reads ANQGSEA. With V trimmed by 6 bases and J by 1 base, 10 bases remained unmatched. The CDR3 is made up of 15 amino acids. The full variable domain, its missing parts supplied by reference TRBV29-1 and TRBJ1-1, is SAVISQKPSRDICQRGTSLTIQCQVDSQVTMMFWYRQQPGQSLTLIATANQGSEATYESGFVIDKFPISRPNLTFSTLTVSNMSPEDSSIYLCSVGDRTGRNTEAFFGQGTRLTVV.

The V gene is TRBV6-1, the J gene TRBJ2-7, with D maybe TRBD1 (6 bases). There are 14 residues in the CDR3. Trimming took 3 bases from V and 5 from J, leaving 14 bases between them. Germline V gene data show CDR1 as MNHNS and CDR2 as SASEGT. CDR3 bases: TGTGCCAGCAGTGACATGGGGGCTCGGGACGAGCAGTACTTC. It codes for CASSDMGARDEQYF.

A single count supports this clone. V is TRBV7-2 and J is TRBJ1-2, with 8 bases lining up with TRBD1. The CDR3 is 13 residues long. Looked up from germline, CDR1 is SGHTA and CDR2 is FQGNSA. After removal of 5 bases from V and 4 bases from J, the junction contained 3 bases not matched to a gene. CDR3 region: CASSIGQGYGYTF. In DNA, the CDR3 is TGTGCCAGCAGCATTGGACAGGGCTATGGCTACACCTTC. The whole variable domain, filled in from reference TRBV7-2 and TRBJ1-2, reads GAGVSQSPSNKVTEKGKDVELRCDPISGHTALYWYRQSLGQGLEFLIYFQGNSAPDKSGLPSDRFSAERTGGSVSTLTIQRTQQEDSAVYLCASSIGQGYGYTFGSGTRLTVV.

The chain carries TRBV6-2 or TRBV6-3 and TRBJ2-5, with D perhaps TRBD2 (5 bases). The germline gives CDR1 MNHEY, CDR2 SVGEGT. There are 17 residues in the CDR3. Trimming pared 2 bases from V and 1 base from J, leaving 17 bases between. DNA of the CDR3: TGTGCCAGCAGTTACGCGCCGGGTGGACTCCCCCAAGAGACCCAGTACTTC. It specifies CASSYAPGGLPQETQYF.

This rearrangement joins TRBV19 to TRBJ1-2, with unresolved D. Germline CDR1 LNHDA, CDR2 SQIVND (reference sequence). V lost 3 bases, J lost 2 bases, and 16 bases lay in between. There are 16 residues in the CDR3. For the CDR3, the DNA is TGTGCCAGTAGTATCTCCAACCCGTACCCCAACTATGGCTACACCTTC. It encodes CASSISNPYPNYGYTF.

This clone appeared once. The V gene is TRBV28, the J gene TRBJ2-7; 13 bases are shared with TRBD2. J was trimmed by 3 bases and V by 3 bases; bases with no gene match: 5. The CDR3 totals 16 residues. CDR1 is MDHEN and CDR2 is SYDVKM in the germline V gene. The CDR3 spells CASSFGRTSGGYEQYF. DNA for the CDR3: TGTGCCAGCAGTTTTGGCAGGACTAGCGGGGGCTACGAGCAGTACTTC.

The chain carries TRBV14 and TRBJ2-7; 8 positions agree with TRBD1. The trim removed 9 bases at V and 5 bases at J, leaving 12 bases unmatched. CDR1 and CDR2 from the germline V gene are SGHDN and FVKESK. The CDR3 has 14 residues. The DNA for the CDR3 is TGTGCCAGTGGCGTCAGGGACAGGTCCCACGAGCAGTACTTC. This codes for CASGVRDRSHEQYF.

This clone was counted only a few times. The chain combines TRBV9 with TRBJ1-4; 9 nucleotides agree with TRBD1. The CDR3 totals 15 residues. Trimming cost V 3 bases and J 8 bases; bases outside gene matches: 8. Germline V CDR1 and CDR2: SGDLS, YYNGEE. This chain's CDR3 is CASSAGTGKLEKLFF. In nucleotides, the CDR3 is TGTGCCAGCAGCGCCGGGACAGGGAAGCTAGAAAAACTGTTTTTT.

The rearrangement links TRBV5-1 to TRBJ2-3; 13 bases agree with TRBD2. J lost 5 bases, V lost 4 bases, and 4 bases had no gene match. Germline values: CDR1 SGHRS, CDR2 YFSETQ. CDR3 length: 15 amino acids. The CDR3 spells CASSPRTSGGDTQYF. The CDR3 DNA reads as TGCGCCAGCAGCCCCAGGACTAGCGGGGGAGATACGCAGTATTTT.